Shown below are 6 T cell receptor beta chains from a single sample sequenced in a study of blood T cell repertoires in COVID-19. Clones were sequenced by immunoSEQ multiplex PCR, and TCRdb holds only the in-frame ones, with some missing. Of some 200,000 clones listed, roughly four fifths are singletons. Input material: peripheral blood. These receptor sequences come from a woman aged 40 to 50 with acute or convalescent COVID-19.

V usage is TRBV10-3 and J usage is TRBJ2-4; 9 bases fit TRBD1. The J segment lost 5 bases and the V segment lost 10 bases, leaving 6 bases of the junction unmatched. Germline values: CDR1 ENHRY, CDR2 SYGVKD. The CDR3 extends over 13 amino acids. As DNA, the CDR3 is TGTGCCACGGCGGACAGGGGTGAAAACATTCAGTACTTC. This translates into CATADRGENIQYF.

V and J are TRBV28 and TRBJ1-6; 7 bases agree with TRBD1. Germline loops: CDR1 MDHEN, CDR2 SYDVKM. The CDR3 is 17 residues long. Germline trimming cut 6 bases from V and 0 bases from J; bases unmatched to any gene: 8. This chain's CDR3 is CASRTQGRGSYNSPLHF. The CDR3 bases are TGTGCCAGCAGAACACAGGGGAGAGGCTCCTATAATTCACCCCTCCACTTT.

This chain links TRBV29-1 with TRBJ2-3, with D maybe TRBD2 (6 bases). Trimming left V 6 bases short and J 3 bases short, with 16 bases between. The CDR3 is made up of 14 amino acids. Germline loops: CDR1 SQVTM, CDR2 ANQGSEA. The CDR3 nucleotides read TGCAGCGTCCGCACCGGGAGCTTAACAGATACGCAGTATTTT. It encodes CSVRTGSLTDTQYF.

The chain links TRBV5-6 to TRBJ1-6, with 7 bases identical to TRBD1. J lost 10 bases, V lost 3 bases, and 10 bases had no gene match. CDR3 length equals 15 residues. Germline assignment: CDR1 SGHDT and CDR2 YYEEEE. The CDR3 is CASSSYRQGRSPLHF. CDR3 nucleotides: TGTGCCAGCAGCTCCTACCGACAGGGCAGGTCACCCCTCCACTTT.

The chain has TRBV27 and TRBJ1-4; 7 positions match TRBD1. Germline V gene data show CDR1 as MNHEY and CDR2 as SMNVEV (reference sequence). This CDR3 contains 15 residues. The trim removed 5 bases at V and 5 bases at J, leaving 8 bases unmatched. This CDR3 is CASSRRTGTNEKLFF. The CDR3 coding sequence is TGTGCCAGCAGTAGGCGGACAGGAACGAATGAAAAACTGTTTTTT.

The genes are TRBV27 and TRBJ1-1, with D uncertain. Germline V gene lookup returns CDR1 MNHEY and CDR2 SMNVEV (reference sequence). V lost 1 base, J lost 1 base, and 4 bases lay in between. The CDR3 runs 13 residues. In DNA, the CDR3 is TGTGCCAGCAGTTTATGGCAGAACACTGAAGCTTTCTTT. Its translation is CASSLWQNTEAFF.